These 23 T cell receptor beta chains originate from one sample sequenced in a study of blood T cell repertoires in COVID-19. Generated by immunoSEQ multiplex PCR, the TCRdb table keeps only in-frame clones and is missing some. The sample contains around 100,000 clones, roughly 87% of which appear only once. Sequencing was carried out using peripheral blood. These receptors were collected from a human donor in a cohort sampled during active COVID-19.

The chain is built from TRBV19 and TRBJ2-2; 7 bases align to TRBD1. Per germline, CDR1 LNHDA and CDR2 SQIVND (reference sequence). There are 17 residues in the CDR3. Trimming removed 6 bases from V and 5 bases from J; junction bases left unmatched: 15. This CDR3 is CASRGTERSAGTGELFF. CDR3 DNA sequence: TGTGCCAGTAGGGGGACAGAACGAAGTGCAGGGACCGGGGAGCTGTTTTTT.

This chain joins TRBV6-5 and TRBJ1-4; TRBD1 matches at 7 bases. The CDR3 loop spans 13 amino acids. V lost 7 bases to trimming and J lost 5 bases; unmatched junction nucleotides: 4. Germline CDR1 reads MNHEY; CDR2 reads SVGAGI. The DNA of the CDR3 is TGTGCCAGCAAAGGGGGCGCGAATGAAAAACTGTTTTTT. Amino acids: CASKGGANEKLFF.

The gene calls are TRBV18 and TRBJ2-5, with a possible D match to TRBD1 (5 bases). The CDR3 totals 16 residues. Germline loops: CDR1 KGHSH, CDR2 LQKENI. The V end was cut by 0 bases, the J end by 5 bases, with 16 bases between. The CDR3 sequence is CASSPPNQGTGETQYF. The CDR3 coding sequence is TGTGCCAGCTCACCACCCAATCAGGGAACCGGGGAGACCCAGTACTTC. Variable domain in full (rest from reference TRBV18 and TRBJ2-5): NAGVMQNPRHLVRRRGQEARLRCSPMKGHSHVYWYRQLPEEGLKFMVYLQKENIIDESGMPKERFSAEFPKEGPSILRIQQVVRGDSAAYFCASSPPNQGTGETQYFGPGTRLLVL.

The CDR3 bases are TGTGCCAGCAACAGAGGGGCAGGGGGGACAGATACGCAGTATTTT. Translated: CASNRGAGGTDTQYF. The rearrangement links TRBV9 to TRBJ2-3, with a weak D call TRBD1 (7 bases). Germline loops: CDR1 SGDLS, CDR2 YYNGEE. This CDR3 region has 15 residues. V was shortened by 6 bases and J by 3 bases, with 17 bases between the two germline ends.

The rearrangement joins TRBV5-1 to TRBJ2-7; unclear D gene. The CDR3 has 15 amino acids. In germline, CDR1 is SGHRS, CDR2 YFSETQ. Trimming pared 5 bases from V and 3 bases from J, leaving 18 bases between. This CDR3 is CASRLDLQTYYEQYF. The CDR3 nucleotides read TGCGCCAGCAGGCTTGATTTACAGACGTACTACGAGCAGTACTTC. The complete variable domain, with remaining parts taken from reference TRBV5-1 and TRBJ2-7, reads KAGVTQTPRYLIKTRGQQVTLSCSPISGHRSVSWYQQTPGQGLQFLFEYFSETQRNKGNFPGRFSGRQFSNSRSEMNVSTLELGDSALYLCASRLDLQTYYEQYFGPGTRLTVT.

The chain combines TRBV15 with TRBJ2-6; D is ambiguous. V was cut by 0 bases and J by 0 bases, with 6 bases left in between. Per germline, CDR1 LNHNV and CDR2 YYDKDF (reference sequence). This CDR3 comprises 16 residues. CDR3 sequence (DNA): TGTGCCACCAGCAGAGAAGACAACTCTGGGGCCAACGTCCTGACTTTC. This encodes CATSREDNSGANVLTF.

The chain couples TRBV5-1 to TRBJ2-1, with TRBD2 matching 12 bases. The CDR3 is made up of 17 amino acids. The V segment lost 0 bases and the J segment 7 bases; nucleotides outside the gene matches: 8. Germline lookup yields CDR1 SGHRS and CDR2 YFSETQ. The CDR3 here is CASSLAGLAGGHNEQFF. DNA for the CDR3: TGCGCCAGCAGCTTGGCTGGGCTAGCGGGAGGGCATAATGAGCAGTTCTTC.

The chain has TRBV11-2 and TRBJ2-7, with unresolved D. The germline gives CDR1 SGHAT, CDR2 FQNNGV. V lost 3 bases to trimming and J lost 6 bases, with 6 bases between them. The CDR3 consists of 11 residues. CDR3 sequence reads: CASSFFSEQYF. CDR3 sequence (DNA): TGTGCCAGCAGCTTTTTCAGCGAGCAGTACTTC.

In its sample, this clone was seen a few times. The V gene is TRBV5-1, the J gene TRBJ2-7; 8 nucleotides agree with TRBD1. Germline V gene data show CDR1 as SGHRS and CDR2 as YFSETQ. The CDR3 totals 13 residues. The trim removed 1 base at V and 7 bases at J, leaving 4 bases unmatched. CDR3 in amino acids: CASSLQGAREQYF. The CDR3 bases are TGCGCCAGCAGCTTGCAGGGGGCGCGAGAGCAGTACTTC.

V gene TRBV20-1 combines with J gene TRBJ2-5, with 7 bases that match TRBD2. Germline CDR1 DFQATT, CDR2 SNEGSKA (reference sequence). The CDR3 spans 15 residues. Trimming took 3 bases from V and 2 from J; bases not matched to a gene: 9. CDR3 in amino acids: CSASAPASGQETQYF. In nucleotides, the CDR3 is TGCAGTGCTAGTGCTCCAGCTAGCGGTCAAGAGACCCAGTACTTC.

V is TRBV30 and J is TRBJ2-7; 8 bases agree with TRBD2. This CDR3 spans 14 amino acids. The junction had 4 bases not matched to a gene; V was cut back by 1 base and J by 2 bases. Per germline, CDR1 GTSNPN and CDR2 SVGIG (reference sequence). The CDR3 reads CAWSAGGGPYEQYF. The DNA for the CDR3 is TGTGCCTGGAGTGCCGGGGGGGGCCCCTACGAGCAGTACTTC.

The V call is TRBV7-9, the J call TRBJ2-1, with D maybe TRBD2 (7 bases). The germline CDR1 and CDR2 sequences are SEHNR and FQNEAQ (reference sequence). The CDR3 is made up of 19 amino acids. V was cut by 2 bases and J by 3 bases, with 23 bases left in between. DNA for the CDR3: TGTGCCAGCAGCTTATTCGGGGGGCGAGGGGGAACAGGCTACAATGAGCAGTTCTTC. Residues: CASSLFGGRGGTGYNEQFF.

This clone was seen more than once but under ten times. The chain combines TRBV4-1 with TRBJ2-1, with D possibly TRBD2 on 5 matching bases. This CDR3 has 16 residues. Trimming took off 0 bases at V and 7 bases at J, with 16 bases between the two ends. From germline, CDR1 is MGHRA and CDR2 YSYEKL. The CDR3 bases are TGCGCCAGCAGCCAAGATCCCGCTCTAGCATCGAATGAGCAGTTCTTC. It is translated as CASSQDPALASNEQFF.

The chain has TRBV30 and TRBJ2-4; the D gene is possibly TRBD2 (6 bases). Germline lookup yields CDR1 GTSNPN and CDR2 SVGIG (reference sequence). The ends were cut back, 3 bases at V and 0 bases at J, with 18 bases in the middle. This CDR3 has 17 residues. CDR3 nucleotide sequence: TGTGCCTGGAGCGAAATCGGGACTGCTCCAGCCAAAAACATTCAGTACTTC. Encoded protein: CAWSEIGTAPAKNIQYF.

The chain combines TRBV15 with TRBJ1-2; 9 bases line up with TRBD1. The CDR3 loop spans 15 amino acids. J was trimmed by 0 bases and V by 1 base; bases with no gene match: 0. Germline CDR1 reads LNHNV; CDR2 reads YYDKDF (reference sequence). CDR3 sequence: CATSRGQGANYGYTF. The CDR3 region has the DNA TGTGCCACCAGCAGAGGACAGGGGGCTAACTATGGCTACACCTTC.

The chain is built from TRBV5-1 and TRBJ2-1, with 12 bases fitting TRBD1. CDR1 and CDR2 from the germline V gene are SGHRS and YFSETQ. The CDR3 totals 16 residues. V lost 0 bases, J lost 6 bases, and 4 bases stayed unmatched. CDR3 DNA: TGCGCCAGCAGCTTGGAGGGACAGGGGGCTATCAATGAGCAGTTCTTC. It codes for CASSLEGQGAINEQFF. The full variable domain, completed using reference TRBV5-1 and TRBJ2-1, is KAGVTQTPRYLIKTRGQQVTLSCSPISGHRSVSWYQQTPGQGLQFLFEYFSETQRNKGNFPGRFSGRQFSNSRSEMNVSTLELGDSALYLCASSLEGQGAINEQFFGPGTRLTVL.

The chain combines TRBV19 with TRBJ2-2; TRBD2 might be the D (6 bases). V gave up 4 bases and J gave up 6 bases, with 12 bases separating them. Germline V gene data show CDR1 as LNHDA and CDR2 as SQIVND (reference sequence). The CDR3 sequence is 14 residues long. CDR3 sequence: CASSTREPPGELFF. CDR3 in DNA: TGTGCCAGTAGTACCCGGGAGCCCCCCGGGGAGCTGTTTTTT.

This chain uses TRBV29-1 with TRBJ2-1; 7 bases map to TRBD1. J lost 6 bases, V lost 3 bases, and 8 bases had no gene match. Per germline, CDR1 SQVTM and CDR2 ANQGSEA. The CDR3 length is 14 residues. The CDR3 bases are TGCAGCGTTGATTCCTTCTCAGGGGGCAATGAGCAGTTCTTC. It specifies CSVDSFSGGNEQFF.

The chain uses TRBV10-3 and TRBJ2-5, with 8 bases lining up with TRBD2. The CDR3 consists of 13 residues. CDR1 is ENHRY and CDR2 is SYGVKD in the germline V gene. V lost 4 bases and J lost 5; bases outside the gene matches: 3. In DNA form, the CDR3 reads TGTGCCATCAGTGCGGGGGGGGAGGAGACCCAGTACTTC. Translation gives CAISAGGEETQYF.

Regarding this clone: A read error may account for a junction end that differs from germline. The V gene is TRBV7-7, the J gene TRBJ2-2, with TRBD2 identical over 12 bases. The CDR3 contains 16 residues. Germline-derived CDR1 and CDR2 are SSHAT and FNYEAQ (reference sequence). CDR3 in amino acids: CASSMRLAGVDGELFF. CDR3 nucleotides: TGTGCTAGCAGCATGAGACTAGCGGGAGTGGACGGGGAGCTGTTTTTT.

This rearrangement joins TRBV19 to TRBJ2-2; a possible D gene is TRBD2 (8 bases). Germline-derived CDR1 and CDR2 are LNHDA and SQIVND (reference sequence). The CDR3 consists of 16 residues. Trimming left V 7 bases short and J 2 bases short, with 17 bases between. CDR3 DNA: TGTGCCAGTACCCGGGGGGGACAGATTAACACCGGGGAGCTGTTTTTT. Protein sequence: CASTRGGQINTGELFF. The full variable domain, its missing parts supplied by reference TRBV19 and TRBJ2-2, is DGGITQSPKYLFRKEGQNVTLSCEQNLNHDAMYWYRQDPGQGLRLIYYSQIVNDFQKGDIAEGYSVSREKKESFPLTVTSAQKNPTAFYLCASTRGGQINTGELFFGEGSRLTVL.

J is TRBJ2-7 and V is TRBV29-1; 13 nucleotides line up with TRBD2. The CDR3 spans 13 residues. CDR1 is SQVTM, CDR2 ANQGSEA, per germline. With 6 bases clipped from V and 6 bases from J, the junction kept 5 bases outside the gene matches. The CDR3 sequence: CSVGLAGVGEQYF. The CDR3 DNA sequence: TGCAGCGTCGGACTAGCGGGAGTAGGCGAGCAGTACTTC.

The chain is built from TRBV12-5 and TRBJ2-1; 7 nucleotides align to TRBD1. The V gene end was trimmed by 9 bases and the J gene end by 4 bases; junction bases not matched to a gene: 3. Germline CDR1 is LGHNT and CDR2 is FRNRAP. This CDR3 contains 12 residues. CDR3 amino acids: CASQGVYNEQFF. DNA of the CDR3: TGTGCTAGCCAGGGGGTTTACAATGAGCAGTTCTTC.